These 11 T cell receptor beta chains were sequenced from one sample in a study of identical twins. TCRdb reprocessed the 5' RACE reads via MiXCR and lists one record per CDR3 protein. Of 200,000 to 250,000 distinct CDR3 sequences in the sample, roughly 7% were seen once. This sample also belongs to another study, concerning yellow fever vaccine responses in identical twins.

Input material: memory (CD45RO+) T cells sorted from blood. These receptor sequences come from a woman younger than 30 in good health.

V usage is TRBV4-1 and J usage is TRBJ2-7, with TRBD2 matching over 7 bases. The germline CDR1 and CDR2 sequences are MGHRA and YSYEKL. The CDR3 has 15 residues. The J segment lost 7 bases and the V segment lost 0 bases, leaving 9 bases of the junction unmatched. This chain's CDR3 is CASSQDRAGFTEQYV. CDR3 nucleotides: TGCGCCAGCAGCCAAGATCGAGCGGGGTTTACGGAGCAGTACGTC.

This clonotype was picked up a small number of times. The chain uses TRBV7-2 and TRBJ1-1, with TRBD1 as a possible D gene (6 bases). Germline V lookup: CDR1 SGHTA, CDR2 FQGNSA. The CDR3 runs 14 residues. Trimming shortened V by 5 bases and J by 6 bases, and 16 bases separated the two germline ends. The CDR3 protein is CASSVKRGFAEAFF. The CDR3 nucleotides read TGTGCCAGCAGCGTAAAGAGGGGGTTCGCTGAAGCTTTCTTT.

The gene calls are TRBV2 and TRBJ1-1; D uncertain. Germline values: CDR1 SNHLY, CDR2 FYNNEI. The CDR3 is 13 residues long. V was pared by 4 bases and J by 0 bases, with 6 bases between. The CDR3 sequence: CASSAAMNTEAFF. In DNA form, the CDR3 reads TGTGCCAGCAGTGCAGCCATGAACACTGAAGCTTTCTTT.

V is TRBV29-1 and J is TRBJ1-1; D possibly corresponds to TRBD1 (6 bases). CDR1 SQVTM and CDR2 ANQGSEA come from the germline V gene. The CDR3 spans 13 residues. V was shortened by 0 bases and J by 4 bases, with 9 bases between the two germline ends. In DNA form, the CDR3 reads TGCAGCGTTGAAGAACAGGGTGGCACTGAAGCTTTCTTT. It codes for CSVEEQGGTEAFF.

This clonotype was seen ten or more times. The chain combines TRBV14 with TRBJ2-7, with 8 bases lining up with TRBD1. J was trimmed by 6 bases and V by 4 bases; bases with no gene match: 5. The CDR3 is 13 amino acids. Looked up from germline, CDR1 is SGHDN and CDR2 is FVKESK. In nucleotides, the CDR3 is TGTGCCAGCAGCCCGGGACAGGTCGGCGAGCAGTACGTC. Translating gives CASSPGQVGEQYV.

This clonotype was detected a few times. This chain connects TRBV5-6 to TRBJ2-1; D could derive from TRBD1 or TRBD2 (5 bases each). The CDR3 has 13 amino acids. CDR1 is SGHDT, CDR2 YYEEEE, per germline. V was trimmed by 3 bases and J by 6 bases, leaving 10 bases between them. CDR3 sequence reads: CASSWDEINEQFF. CDR3 bases: TGTGCCAGCAGCTGGGACGAGATCAATGAGCAGTTCTTC.

This clonotype has at least ten counts. The V gene is TRBV20-1, the J gene TRBJ2-1, with D uncertain. Germline V CDR1 and CDR2: DFQATT, SNEGSKA (reference sequence). V dropped 0 bases and J dropped 8 bases, with 11 bases sitting between them. There are 13 residues in the CDR3. CDR3 nucleotides: TGCAGTGCTAGAGATCCGGCGACTCATGAGCAGTTCTTC. Translation gives CSARDPATHEQFF.

The gene calls are TRBV27 and TRBJ1-2, with 7 bases fitting TRBD1. V gave up 6 bases and J gave up 4 bases; unmatched junction bases: 11. In germline, CDR1 is MNHEY, CDR2 SMNVEV (reference sequence). The CDR3 extends over 15 amino acids. The CDR3 sequence: CASRPRGELSYGYTF. CDR3 DNA sequence: TGTGCCAGCAGACCCAGGGGGGAGCTTTCCTATGGCTACACCTTC.

This clonotype was detected a few times. This chain joins TRBV5-4 and TRBJ2-1; possibly TRBD1 for D (7 bases). This CDR3 spans 19 amino acids. V was trimmed by 0 bases and J by 8 bases, leaving 27 bases between them. Germline CDR1 is SGHNT and CDR2 is YYREEE (reference sequence). The CDR3 DNA reads as TGTGCCAGCAGCTTGGCCGTCTGGAGGGGGCCAAAGACTAGAGATGAGCAGTTCTTC. Translating it yields CASSLAVWRGPKTRDEQFF.

The rearrangement uses TRBV12-3 or TRBV12-4 and TRBJ2-5, with D perhaps matching TRBD2 (6 bases). CDR3 length: 16 residues. Between the trimmed V and J ends, which lost 6 bases and 4 bases, there was a span of 21 bases. CDR3 nucleotides: TGTGCCAGCAGCCCCCGGGACTCCTATCACCTAGAGACCCAGTACTTC. Its translation: CASSPRDSYHLETQYF.

The chain recombines TRBV25-1 with TRBJ2-5; maybe TRBD2 (7 bases). Germline CDR1 MGHDK, CDR2 SYGVNS. There are 20 residues in the CDR3. Trimming removed 4 bases at V and 5 bases at J, with 32 bases between. CDR3 bases: TGTGCCAGCAGTGCCAAATGGCTACAGGGACGACTAGCCGATGCTGAGACCCAGTACTTC. Its protein is CASSAKWLQGRLADAETQYF.